This TCR beta chain was captured in a study of shared clonotypes between healthy human individuals. The study's findings and limits: Clonotype sharing among donors was thought likely to change with sequencing depth.

The study ran the assay at deep level. Here immunoSEQ multiplex PCR was the method, and the copy in TCRdb shows in-frame clones only, minus some. The sample lists 400,000 to 500,000 clones; 76% were seen once. CDR3 size: 12 residues. CDR1 GTSNPN and CDR2 SVGIG come from the germline V gene (reference sequence). In regard to this clone: Antigen: not known. This clone may be a read error of a much larger clone one base away.

The sequenced sample consisted of PBMCs. V usage is TRBV30 and J usage is TRBJ1-4, with D unclear. This TCR derives from a woman aged 40 to 50 in good health. Some clones in this sample may be carry-over from other donors' samples. The DNA for the CDR3 is TGTGTCTGGAGTTTGGGAAATGAAAAACTGTTTTTT. It specifies CVWSLGNEKLFF.